These T cell receptor beta chains were read from a single sample in a study of breast tumors, draining lymph nodes, adjacent tissues. TCRdb reprocessed the multiplex PCR reads with MiXCR, giving one entry per CDR3 protein. The table has about 180,000 distinct CDR3 sequences, roughly 30% seen once; the top ten hold 3.5% to 4.5%. Sequencing input: axillary lymph node tissue. The receptors derive from a female donor with breast cancer. Some clones in this sample may be carry-over from other donors' samples. CDR3s include the opening cysteine and the closing phenylalanine or tryptophan. The D gene is left open where the match is weak. Part of the rows lack a size; the others show once, few, many or a class for expanded clones.

d_call	clone_size	j_call	v_call	cdr3_nt	cdr3_aa
NA	many	TRBJ1-2	TRBV5-5	TGTGCCAGCAGCTTTGCAGCAGACTACAAATTTGGCTACACCTTC	CASSFAADYKFGYTF
NA	many	TRBJ1-4	TRBV20-1	TGCAGTGCTCTTCCTTTCGAAGGGTATATAACTAATGAAAAACTGTTTTTT	CSALPFEGYITNEKLFF
TRBD2	few	TRBJ2-5	TRBV6-2/TRBV6-3	TGTGCCAGCAGTTACCTTGGGACTAGCGGAGAGACCCAGTACTTC	CASSYLGTSGETQYF
NA	many	TRBJ2-7	TRBV5-1	TGCGCCAGCAGCTTGCAGGGGTCCTACGAGCAGTACTTC	CASSLQGSYEQYF
TRBD1	few	TRBJ2-5	TRBV15	TGTGCCACCAGCAGAAACAGGGGGACGGAGACCCAGTACTTC	CATSRNRGTETQYF
NA	many	TRBJ2-3	TRBV2	TGTGCCAGCACCGGACAGGGACTAGCAAGCACAGATACGCAGTATTTT	CASTGQGLASTDTQYF
TRBD1	many	TRBJ1-2	TRBV11-2	TGTGCCAGCAGCTCAATACGCCGGGACAGGGGGCCAAGGGAGTATGGCTACACCTTC	CASSSIRRDRGPREYGYTF
TRBD2	many	TRBJ2-1	TRBV7-2	TGTGCCAGCAGCACAATGTGGAGCGGGACTAGCTCCTACAATGAGCAGTTCTTC	CASSTMWSGTSSYNEQFF
NA	many	TRBJ2-7	TRBV19	TGTGCCAGTAGGGCTTGGGACGAGCAGTACTTC	CASRAWDEQYF
TRBD2	NA	TRBJ2-5	TRBV20-1	TGCAGTGCCCCGGGACTAGCGGGAGTGAGGCAGGAGACCCAGTACTTC	CSAPGLAGVRQETQYF